This TCR beta chain was captured in a study of post-analysis software for immune sequencing data. Study in general: The study covered relapsing-remitting, secondary progressive and progressive-relapsing courses of multiple sclerosis.

Sequencing libraries made from TCR beta cDNA carried unique molecular identifiers. TCRdb processed the PCR reads anew with MiXCR; each CDR3 protein has one entry. The table shows about 770,000 distinct CDR3 sequences, with about 45% occurring only once. Study-wide points: Roughly five TRBV segments, including TRBV5-6, TRBV5-1 and TRBV20-1, were more frequent in patients than controls. The study found significantly lower normalized Chao1 diversity in multiple sclerosis patients than in controls. Strong same-batch co-clustering of samples appeared with F measure clustering.

This clonotype was counted a few times. Antigen unknown. Trimming removed 8 bases from V and 4 bases from J, with 11 bases in between. CDR1 is MNHEY, CDR2 SVGAGI, per germline. The CDR3 covers 12 residues. This sequence was found in a girl aged 10 to 17 with multiple sclerosis. Material for sequencing was blood. The chain has TRBV6-5 and TRBJ2-5; tentatively, D is TRBD2 (6 bases). The CDR3 region has the DNA TGTGCCAGCGCCGGGGGAACAGAGACCCAGTACTTC. Amino acid sequence: CASAGGTETQYF.